Included here is one TCR beta chain sequence, with context. Its antigen is currently unknown. Profiling relied on immunoSEQ multiplex PCR, and the TCRdb table lists in-frame clones only, not all of them. The sample lists fewer than 1 million clones, roughly 96% occurring once. The data are from a study of shared clonotypes between healthy human individuals. Trimming took 5 bases from V and 1 from J, leaving 8 bases between them. Looked up from germline, CDR1 is SEHNR and CDR2 is FQNEAQ (reference sequence). This CDR3 is built from 13 residues. CD45RO-negative, CCR7-selected cells formed the naive CD8 fraction, which excluded terminally differentiated effector memory CD45RA+ cells. Healthy and HIV-negative, the adult donors had no recent acute infections or vaccinations. Every contributor of samples was a Caucasian grown-up residing in Nashville, Tennessee. Points from the study as a whole: Roughly 5% of naive CD4 clonotypes were common to a handful of donors. What rarefaction showed was incomplete sorted-subset sequencing despite large depth.

The TCR was taken from a man aged 25 to 40 in good health. Input material: naive CD8+ T cells sorted from blood. The chain couples TRBV7-9 to TRBJ1-1, with no clear D. The CDR3 here is CASSRDRNTEAFF. DNA of the CDR3: TGTGCCAGCAGCCGAGATCGGAACACTGAAGCTTTCTTT.